Below are 9 T cell receptor beta chains sequenced from a single sample in a study of T cells in Graves' hyperthyroidism and ophthalmopathy. Regions amplified from RNA transcripts were the TCR beta CDR3 regions. With the HTBI primer set, the TCR CDR3 went through a first round of RT-PCR. TCRdb independently ran MiXCR on the multiplex PCR reads; one entry per CDR3 protein. The table shows fewer than 650,000 distinct CDR3 sequences, with 12% to 15% occurring only once. The specimen was blood. Receptor source: a woman aged 40 to 49 with Graves' hyperthyroidism.

This clonotype was counted ten times or more. The rearrangement joins TRBV7-2 to TRBJ2-5; TRBD2 agrees at 10 bases. The V segment lost 2 bases and the J segment 5 bases; nucleotides outside the gene matches: 14. Per germline, CDR1 SGHTA and CDR2 FQGNSA. The CDR3 spans 18 residues. CDR3 coding DNA: TGTGCCAGCAGCTTAAGATTGGCTAGCGGGAGTATGTGGGAGACCCAGTACTTC. Translated: CASSLRLASGSMWETQYF.

This clonotype turned up a few times. J is TRBJ2-7 and V is TRBV28; 8 positions match TRBD1. Germline V gene sequence: CDR1 MDHEN, CDR2 SYDVKM. There are 16 residues in the CDR3. V lost 6 bases to trimming and J lost 2 bases; unmatched junction nucleotides: 12. CDR3 in amino acids: CASSPTGVDITYEQYF. The CDR3 coding sequence is TGTGCCAGCAGCCCGACAGGGGTAGACATTACCTACGAGCAGTACTTC.

This clonotype came up many times. V usage is TRBV27 and J usage is TRBJ2-3; 7 bases line up with TRBD2. Trimming at V came to 0 bases and at J to 6 bases, leaving 6 bases not matched to a gene. Looked up from germline, CDR1 is MNHEY and CDR2 is SMNVEV (reference sequence). CDR3 length: 15 amino acids. CDR3 sequence: CASSLSWAGADTQYF. The CDR3 region has the DNA TGTGCCAGCAGTTTATCGTGGGCGGGAGCTGATACGCAGTATTTT.

The sample holds many counts of this clonotype. This chain connects TRBV12-3 or TRBV12-4 to TRBJ2-3, with 9 positions matching TRBD2. This CDR3 contains 15 residues. Trimming removed 5 bases from V and 4 bases from J; junction bases left unmatched: 7. The DNA for the CDR3 is TGTGCCAGCAGTCACCAAGCGGGAGGCGCAGATACGCAGTATTTT. This codes for CASSHQAGGADTQYF.

This clonotype was counted at least ten times. The rearrangement uses TRBV6-4 and TRBJ2-6, with TRBD1 matching over 9 bases. CDR1 is MRHNA, CDR2 SNTAGT, per germline. With V trimmed by 5 bases and J by 0 bases, 5 bases remained unmatched. This CDR3 spans 17 amino acids. The CDR3 region has the DNA TGTGCCAGCAGTCAACAGGGGGCCACCTCTGGGGCCAACGTCCTGACTTTC. Protein: CASSQQGATSGANVLTF.

This clonotype came up a few times. The chain employs TRBV6-1 and TRBJ2-1, with D perhaps given as TRBD1 or TRBD2 (6 bases each). The CDR3 runs 16 residues. Germline CDR1 reads MNHNS; CDR2 reads SASEGT. V was pared by 5 bases and J by 1 base, with 15 bases between. The CDR3 DNA reads as TGTGCCAGCAGTTCCGATAGGGGGGTTTCCTACAATGAGCAGTTCTTC. Translating it yields CASSSDRGVSYNEQFF.

This clonotype was seen repeatedly, ten times or more. The chain couples TRBV30 to TRBJ1-3; perhaps TRBD1 as D (5 bases). The germline V gene encodes CDR1 GTSNPN and CDR2 SVGIG (reference sequence). The CDR3 consists of 16 residues. Trimming removed 2 bases from V and 0 bases from J, with 14 bases in between. The CDR3 region is CAWSPTGSHSGNTIYF. In DNA, the CDR3 is TGTGCCTGGAGTCCCACAGGTTCCCACTCTGGAAACACCATATATTTT.

The V and J genes are TRBV27 and TRBJ2-2; D remains ambiguous. The CDR3 loop spans 13 amino acids. Trimming left V 0 bases short and J 6 bases short, with 5 bases between. The V gene's germline CDR1 is MNHEY and CDR2 SMNVEV (reference sequence). The CDR3 here is CASSLSFPGELFF. CDR3 nucleotides: TGTGCCAGCAGTTTATCGTTCCCCGGGGAGCTGTTTTTT.

At least ten counts were recorded for this clonotype. The rearrangement joins TRBV28 to TRBJ2-3, with 10 bases that match TRBD2. CDR3 length: 16 residues. J lost 3 bases, V lost 6 bases, and 9 bases had no gene match. The germline CDR1 and CDR2 sequences are MDHEN and SYDVKM. As DNA, the CDR3 is TGTGCCAGCAGCAGTCCCTCTAGCGGGAGTACAGATACGCAGTATTTT. Translated: CASSSPSSGSTDTQYF.